This record concerns one TCR beta chain sequence. Its antigen remains unknown. The V segment lost 6 bases and the J segment 4 bases; nucleotides outside the gene matches: 3. Germline V gene sequence: CDR1 SNHLY, CDR2 FYNNEI. The CDR3 extends over 14 amino acids. These data are taken from a study of OX40 agonist ivuxolimab in advanced cancers. Overall study findings and caveats: Researchers report that CD8+ T cells had, on average, more expanded clones than CD4+. At 0.1 to 3.0 mg/kg and by week 6, clonal expansion occurred in CD4+ and CD8+ blood T cells.

Some clones are missing from TCRdb's copy, which holds only in-frame ones; the method was immunoSEQ multiplex PCR. The sample lists approximately 72,000 clones; 75% to 85% were seen once. Here the sequenced sample was CD4+ or CD8+ T cells sorted from blood, taken in a trial of the OX40 agonist ivuxolimab. This TCR was recovered from an adult with an advanced solid tumor such as melanoma, head and neck, liver or kidney cancer. The genes are TRBV2 and TRBJ2-1; 10 bases agree with TRBD2. The CDR3, as DNA: TGTGCCAGCAGGACTAGCGGGCCTTACAATGAGCAGTTCTTC. Protein product: CASRTSGPYNEQFF.